This T cell receptor beta chain was found in a study of OX40 agonist ivuxolimab in advanced cancers. Background on the study: The patients' treatment was ivuxolimab, an agonistic anti-OX40 (CD134) antibody. The study's findings and limits: Among the lowest levels of clonal expansion were found in partial responders at 0.1-3.0 mg/kg. Doses of 0.1 to 3.0 mg/kg were accompanied by clonal expansion of CD4+ and CD8+ blood T cells by week 6. In general, CD8+ T cells held more expanded clones than CD4+ did, on average.

The CDR3 contains 14 residues. With 3 bases removed from V and 7 bases from J, the gap between germline ends came to 15 bases. CDR1 and CDR2 (germline): MNHNY, SVGAGI (reference sequence). A note on this clone: Antigen: not known.

Assay used: immunoSEQ multiplex PCR; TCRdb lists only in-frame clones, some missing. The sample consists of around 80,000 clones, approximately 86% of them appearing once. The receptor was derived from an adult with an advanced solid tumor such as melanoma, head and neck, liver or kidney cancer. The chain couples TRBV6-6 to TRBJ1-2; no clear D. The sequences come from CD4+ or CD8+ T cells sorted from blood, collected in a trial of the OX40 agonist ivuxolimab. The CDR3: CASSYSDSSLGYTF. Written as DNA, the CDR3 is TGTGCCAGCAGTTATTCGGACTCAAGCCTTGGCTACACCTTC.